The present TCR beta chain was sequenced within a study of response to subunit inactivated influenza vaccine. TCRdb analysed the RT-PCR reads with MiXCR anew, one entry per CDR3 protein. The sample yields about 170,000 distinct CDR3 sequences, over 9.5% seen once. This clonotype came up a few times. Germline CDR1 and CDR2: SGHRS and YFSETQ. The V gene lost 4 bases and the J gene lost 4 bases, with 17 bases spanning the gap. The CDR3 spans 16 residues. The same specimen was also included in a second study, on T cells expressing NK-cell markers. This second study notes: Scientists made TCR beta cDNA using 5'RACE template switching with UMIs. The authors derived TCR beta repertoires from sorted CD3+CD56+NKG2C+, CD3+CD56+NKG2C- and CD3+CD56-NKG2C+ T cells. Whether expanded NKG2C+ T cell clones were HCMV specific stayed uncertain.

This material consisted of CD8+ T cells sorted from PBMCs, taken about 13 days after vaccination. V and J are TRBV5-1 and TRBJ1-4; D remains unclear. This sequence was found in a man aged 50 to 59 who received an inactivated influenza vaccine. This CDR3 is CASSRIASSLNEKLFF. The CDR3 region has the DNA TGCGCCAGCAGCCGGATTGCTTCAAGCCTTAATGAAAAACTGTTTTTT.